Included here is one T cell receptor beta chain sequence, with context. The V gene's germline CDR1 is MNHEY and CDR2 SVGAGI. The V end lost 0 bases, the J end lost 14 bases, and 14 bases lay between the germline ends. The CDR3 runs 13 residues. The data originate from a study of shared clonotypes between healthy human individuals. CD45RO-negative CD8 cells positively selected for CCR7 made up the naive population, which excluded terminally differentiated effector memory CD45RA+ cells. In the study's own analysis: ImmunoSEQ output lacked quality scores and full-length reads, limiting matched filtering. Assay: immunoSEQ multiplex PCR; the TCRdb copy retains only in-frame clones and omits some. Clone size and the V and J calls come from that table; the DNA yielded D and trimming. The table shows 1.5 million to 2.5 million clones, with about 95% occurring only once.

The sequence derives from a man younger than 35 in good health. V is TRBV6-5 and J is TRBJ2-4; D is undetermined. The material sequenced was naive CD8+ T cells sorted from blood. This CDR3 reads CASSYSSASQEYF. The CDR3, as DNA: TGTGCCAGCAGTTACTCTTCGGCCAGCCAGGAGTACTTC.